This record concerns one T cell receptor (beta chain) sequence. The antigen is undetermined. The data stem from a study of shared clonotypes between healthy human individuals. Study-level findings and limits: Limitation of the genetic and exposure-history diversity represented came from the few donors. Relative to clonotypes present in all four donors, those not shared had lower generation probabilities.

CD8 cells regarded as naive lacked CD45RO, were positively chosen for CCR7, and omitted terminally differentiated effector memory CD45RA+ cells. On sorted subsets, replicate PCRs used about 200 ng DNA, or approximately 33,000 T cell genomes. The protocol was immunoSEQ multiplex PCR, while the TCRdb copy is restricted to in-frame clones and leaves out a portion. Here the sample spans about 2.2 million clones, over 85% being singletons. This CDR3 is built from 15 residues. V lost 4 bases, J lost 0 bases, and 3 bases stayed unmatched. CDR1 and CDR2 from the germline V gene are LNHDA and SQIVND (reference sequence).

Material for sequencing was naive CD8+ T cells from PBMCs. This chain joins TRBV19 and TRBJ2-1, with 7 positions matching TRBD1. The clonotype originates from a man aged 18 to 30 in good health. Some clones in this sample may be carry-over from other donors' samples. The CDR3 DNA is TGTGCCAGTAGTACAGGACAGGTCTCCTACAATGAGCAGTTCTTC. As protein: CASSTGQVSYNEQFF.